This T cell receptor beta chain derives from a study of Graves' ophthalmopathy and Graves' hyperthyroidism. The sequenced template was RNA, covering the TCR beta CDR3 region. RT-PCR with HTBI primers came first, then second-round multiplex PCR. TCRdb called the multiplex PCR reads again in MiXCR, with one record for every CDR3 protein. The data contain hundreds of thousands of distinct CDR3 sequences, 35% to 45% of them singletons. The CDR3 totals 14 residues. Germline V gene sequence: CDR1 SQVTM, CDR2 ANQGSEA. Sequenced sample: peripheral blood. The chain combines TRBV29-1 with TRBJ2-7; TRBD1 is a possible D gene (7 bases). The sequence derives from an adult man with Graves' ophthalmopathy. The CDR3 DNA follows: TGCAGTGCCATAAACGGGGGACAGCTCGACGAGCAGTACTTC. Its translation is CSAINGGQLDEQYF.